The present T cell receptor (beta chain) was sequenced within a study of cytomegalovirus exposure and HLA in healthy donors. Study-level results: TCR beta V- and J-gene trimming, according to a later analysis, was linked to a missense DCLRE1C variant. A later analysis associated 15,000 or so TCR beta sequences with HLA alleles at a 0.05 false discovery rate. Later analysis placed DRB1 highest and HLA-C lowest in TCR association rates, which differed by HLA locus. A list of 150 to 200 TCR beta chains associated with cytomegalovirus was given.

Amplification used 60 Vbeta primers and 13 Jbeta primers. Generated by immunoSEQ multiplex PCR, the TCRdb table keeps only in-frame clones and is missing some. The sample contains some 81,000 clones, under 85% of which appear only once. As for this clone: Antigen unknown.

The CDR3 consists of 11 residues. The V gene lost 3 bases and the J gene lost 8 bases, with 6 bases spanning the gap. CDR1 and CDR2 from the germline V gene are SNHLY and FYNNEI. The V call is TRBV2, the J call TRBJ2-3; no clear D gene. The source of this sequence is a woman in her thirties or forties in good health and CMV-seropositive. Sequencing input: PBMCs. The CDR3 DNA reads TGTGCCAGCAGTGACTCCCGTACGCAGTATTTT. It is translated as CASSDSRTQYF.